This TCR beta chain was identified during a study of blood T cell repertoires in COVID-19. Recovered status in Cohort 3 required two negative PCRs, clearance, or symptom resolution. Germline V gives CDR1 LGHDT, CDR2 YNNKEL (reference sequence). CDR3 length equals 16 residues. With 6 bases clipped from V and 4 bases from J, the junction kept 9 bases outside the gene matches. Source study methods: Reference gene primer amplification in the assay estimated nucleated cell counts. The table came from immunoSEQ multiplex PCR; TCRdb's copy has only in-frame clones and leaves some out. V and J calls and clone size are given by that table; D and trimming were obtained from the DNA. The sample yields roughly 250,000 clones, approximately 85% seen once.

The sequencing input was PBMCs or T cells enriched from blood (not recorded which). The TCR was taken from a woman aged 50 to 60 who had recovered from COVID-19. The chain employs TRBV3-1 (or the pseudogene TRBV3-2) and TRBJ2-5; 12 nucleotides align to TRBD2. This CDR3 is CASSPGTSGLRETQYF. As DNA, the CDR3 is TGTGCCAGCAGTCCCGGGACTAGCGGGCTTCGAGAGACCCAGTACTTC.